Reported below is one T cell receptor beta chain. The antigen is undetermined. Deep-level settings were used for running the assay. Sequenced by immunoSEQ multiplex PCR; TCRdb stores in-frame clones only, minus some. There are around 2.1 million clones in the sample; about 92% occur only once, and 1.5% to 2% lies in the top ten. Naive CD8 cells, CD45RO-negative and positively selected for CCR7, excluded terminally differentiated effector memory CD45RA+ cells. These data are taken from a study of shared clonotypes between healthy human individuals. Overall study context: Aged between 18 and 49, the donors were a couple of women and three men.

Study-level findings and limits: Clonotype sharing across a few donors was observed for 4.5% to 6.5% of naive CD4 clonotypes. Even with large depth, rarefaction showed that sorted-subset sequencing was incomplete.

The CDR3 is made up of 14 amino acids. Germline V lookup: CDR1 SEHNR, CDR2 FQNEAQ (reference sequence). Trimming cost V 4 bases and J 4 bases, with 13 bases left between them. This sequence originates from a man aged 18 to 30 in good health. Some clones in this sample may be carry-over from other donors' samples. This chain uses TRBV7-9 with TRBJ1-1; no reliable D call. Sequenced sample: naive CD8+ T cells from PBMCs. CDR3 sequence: CASSSWTEGTEAFF. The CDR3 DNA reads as TGTGCCAGCAGCTCCTGGACCGAAGGCACTGAAGCTTTCTTT.